A single sample is the source of the 11 T cell receptor beta chains below, sequenced in a study of blood T cell repertoires in COVID-19. The repertoire was sequenced with immunoSEQ multiplex PCR; TCRdb's copy has only in-frame clones and lacks some. The data show about 410,000 clones, about 88% seen once. The sequenced sample was peripheral blood. Receptor source: a woman in her forties with COVID-19, enrolled during active disease.

J is TRBJ1-6 and V is TRBV19; TRBD1 agrees at 7 bases. The J segment lost 9 bases and the V segment lost 3 bases, leaving 8 bases of the junction unmatched. The CDR3 spans 15 residues. CDR1 is LNHDA and CDR2 is SQIVND in the germline V gene (reference sequence). The CDR3 DNA follows: TGTGCCAGTAGTATCGGACAGGCCCCCGTTTCACCCCTCCACTTT. Amino acids: CASSIGQAPVSPLHF.

This CDR3 reads CASSPWTSGTSYNEQFF. CDR3 bases: TGTGCCAGCAGTCCCTGGACTAGCGGGACCTCCTACAATGAGCAGTTCTTC. The V call is TRBV27, the J call TRBJ2-1; 12 bases are shared with TRBD2. CDR1 and CDR2 (germline): MNHEY, SMNVEV (reference sequence). With V trimmed by 5 bases and J by 0 bases, 5 bases remained unmatched. This CDR3 is built from 17 residues.

The CDR3 protein is CASSRGLAGSSYNEQFF. The DNA for the CDR3 is TGTGCCAGCAGCCGAGGACTAGCGGGGAGCTCCTACAATGAGCAGTTCTTC. The gene calls are TRBV14 and TRBJ2-1, with TRBD2 matching over 12 bases. The CDR3 has 17 amino acids. The trim removed 4 bases at V and 0 bases at J, leaving 4 bases unmatched. CDR1 SGHDN and CDR2 FVKESK come from the germline V gene.

The chain links TRBV11-2 to TRBJ2-5; D uncertain. Between the trimmed V and J ends, which lost 1 base and 4 bases, there was a span of 7 bases. Germline V CDR1 and CDR2: SGHAT, FQNNGV. The CDR3 loop spans 13 amino acids. CDR3 sequence: CASSLGASETQYF. In DNA form, the CDR3 reads TGTGCCAGCAGCTTAGGGGCATCAGAGACCCAGTACTTC.

The rearrangement uses TRBV28 and TRBJ1-2; maybe TRBD1 (5 bases). CDR3 length: 11 residues. The germline V gene has CDR1 MDHEN and CDR2 SYDVKM. V was cut by 3 bases and J by 11 bases, with 10 bases left in between. CDR3: CASSFGGRYTF. CDR3 coding DNA: TGTGCCAGCAGTTTTGGGGGGAGGTACACCTTC.

The table lists this clone with a count of one. V is TRBV5-1 and J is TRBJ1-5; the D gene is possibly TRBD1 (6 bases). Per the germline V gene, CDR1 is SGHRS and CDR2 is YFSETQ. V gave up 3 bases and J gave up 4 bases, with 11 bases separating them. This CDR3 region has 14 residues. The CDR3 region is CASSSGTPNQPQHF. CDR3 sequence (DNA): TGCGCCAGCAGCTCCGGGACACCTAATCAGCCCCAGCATTTT. The complete variable domain, with remaining parts taken from reference TRBV5-1 and TRBJ1-5, reads KAGVTQTPRYLIKTRGQQVTLSCSPISGHRSVSWYQQTPGQGLQFLFEYFSETQRNKGNFPGRFSGRQFSNSRSEMNVSTLELGDSALYLCASSSGTPNQPQHFGDGTRLSIL.

J is TRBJ1-4 and V is TRBV27, with a tentative D call TRBD1 (5 bases). The length of the CDR3 is 14 residues. Trimming removed 3 bases from V and 8 bases from J, with 13 bases in between. Germline CDR1 and CDR2: MNHEY and SMNVEV (reference sequence). Here the CDR3 reads CASSFIGEGEKLFF. CDR3 DNA: TGTGCCAGCAGTTTCATCGGGGAGGGGGAAAAACTGTTTTTT.

This clone has only one observation. The chain combines TRBV24-1 with TRBJ2-3; 7 bases align to TRBD1. Germline-derived CDR1 and CDR2 are KGHDR and SFDVKD. Trimming removed 9 bases from V and 0 bases from J; junction bases left unmatched: 2. There are 13 residues in the CDR3. CDR3 nucleotides: TGTGCCACCGAGGGGGCGAGCACAGATACGCAGTATTTT. Translating it yields CATEGASTDTQYF.

The rearrangement links TRBV5-6 to TRBJ1-2, with unresolved D. This CDR3 is 12 amino acids long. Trimming took 4 bases from V and 8 from J, leaving 12 bases between them. Germline-derived CDR1 and CDR2 are SGHDT and YYEEEE. The CDR3, as DNA: TGTGCCAGCAGCCTCCCGGGGAGAGGCTACACCTTC. Translation gives CASSLPGRGYTF.

This clone was seen a few times. The chain joins TRBV5-4 to TRBJ1-3; D gene unclear. Germline CDR1 SGHNT, CDR2 YYREEE (reference sequence). This CDR3 is built from 14 residues. Trimming took 2 bases from V and 2 from J, leaving 8 bases between them. This CDR3 reads CASSFSDTGNTIYF. The CDR3, as DNA: TGTGCCAGCAGCTTCTCCGACACTGGAAACACCATATATTTT.

The chain joins TRBV9 to TRBJ1-2, with 7 nucleotides matching TRBD1. This CDR3 is 17 amino acids long. Trimming at V came to 0 bases and at J to 0 bases, leaving 8 bases not matched to a gene. The germline CDR1 and CDR2 sequences are SGDLS and YYNGEE. CDR3 bases: TGTGCCAGCAGCGTAGATTTAGGGACAGCAACTAACTATGGCTACACCTTC. It specifies CASSVDLGTATNYGYTF.